This note documents a single TCR beta chain sequence. The V gene's germline CDR1 is SNHLY and CDR2 FYNNEI. The CDR3 has 13 residues. V dropped 7 bases and J dropped 5 bases, with 12 bases sitting between them. The data originate from a study of blood T cell repertoires in COVID-19. Profiled with immunoSEQ multiplex PCR; TCRdb holds only in-frame clones, not every one. The sample has some 170,000 clones; roughly nine tenths are singletons. This clonotype was sampled from a human donor with acute COVID-19. The donor label of this sample is uncertain. What was sequenced was PBMCs or T cells enriched from blood (not recorded which). The chain links TRBV2 to TRBJ1-5; D possibly corresponds to TRBD1 (5 bases). As DNA, the CDR3 is TGTGCCAGCAATTGGGGGAGGGATCAGCCCCAGCATTTT. It specifies CASNWGRDQPQHF.